This entry lists 2 T cell receptor beta chains sequenced from one sample in a study of blood T cell repertoires in COVID-19. Here immunoSEQ multiplex PCR was the method, and the copy in TCRdb shows in-frame clones only, minus some. In the table there are some 380,000 clones, nearly 90% of which are singletons. Sequenced: peripheral blood. All receptors derive from a man in his late teens or twenties with active or convalescent COVID-19.

In DNA form, the CDR3 reads TGTGCCATCAGTGACCGGGACAGGAGATTTGGGGAGCAGTACTTC. Its translation: CAISDRDRRFGEQYF. V is TRBV10-3 and J is TRBJ2-7; 8 bases agree with TRBD1. CDR1 ENHRY and CDR2 SYGVKD come from the germline V gene. This CDR3 is 15 amino acids long. Trimming removed 3 bases from V and 7 bases from J; junction bases left unmatched: 11.

This chain joins TRBV28 and TRBJ2-5, with D tentatively TRBD1 (6 bases). V was cut by 4 bases and J by 1 base, with 7 bases left in between. Germline loops: CDR1 MDHEN, CDR2 SYDVKM. The CDR3 runs 13 residues. CDR3 DNA sequence: TGTGCCAGCAGTTCACAGGGCCAAGAGACCCAGTACTTC. Translating gives CASSSQGQETQYF.